The present entry profiles one T cell receptor beta chain with its context. What it binds is not known. This sample is drawn from a study of CD8 T cells in ankylosing spondylitis. Study results and limitations: Past research had described some motif variants in reactive arthritis synovial fluid and blood. Clones linked to disease were reported to show significant enrichment in matched ankylosing spondylitis synovial fluid. A TCR beta motif of eight highly homologous variants appeared characteristic of ankylosing spondylitis blood.

One entry per CDR3 protein results from TCRdb running MiXCR on the 5' RACE reads. This repertoire shows around 890,000 distinct CDR3 sequences, roughly 10% found once; its top ten account for roughly 0.51%. The V end lost 3 bases, the J end lost 6 bases, and 12 bases lay between the germline ends. The germline CDR1 and CDR2 sequences are LNHNV and YYDKDF (reference sequence). CDR3 length equals 13 residues. The sequence was collected from a male donor with ankylosing spondylitis. Sequencing used blood, either unsorted or a sorted T cell fraction (not recorded which). V is TRBV15 and J is TRBJ2-7, with a possible D match to TRBD2 (5 bases). The DNA of the CDR3 is TGTGCCACCAGCAGGCAAACACGGGGCGAGCAGTACTTC. Its translation is CATSRQTRGEQYF. The full variable domain, completed using reference TRBV15 and TRBJ2-7, is DAMVIQNPRYQVTQFGKPVTLSCSQTLNHNVMYWYQQKSSQAPKLLFHYYDKDFNNEADTPDNFQSRRPNTSFCFLDIRSPGLGDTAMYLCATSRQTRGEQYFGPGTRLTVT.